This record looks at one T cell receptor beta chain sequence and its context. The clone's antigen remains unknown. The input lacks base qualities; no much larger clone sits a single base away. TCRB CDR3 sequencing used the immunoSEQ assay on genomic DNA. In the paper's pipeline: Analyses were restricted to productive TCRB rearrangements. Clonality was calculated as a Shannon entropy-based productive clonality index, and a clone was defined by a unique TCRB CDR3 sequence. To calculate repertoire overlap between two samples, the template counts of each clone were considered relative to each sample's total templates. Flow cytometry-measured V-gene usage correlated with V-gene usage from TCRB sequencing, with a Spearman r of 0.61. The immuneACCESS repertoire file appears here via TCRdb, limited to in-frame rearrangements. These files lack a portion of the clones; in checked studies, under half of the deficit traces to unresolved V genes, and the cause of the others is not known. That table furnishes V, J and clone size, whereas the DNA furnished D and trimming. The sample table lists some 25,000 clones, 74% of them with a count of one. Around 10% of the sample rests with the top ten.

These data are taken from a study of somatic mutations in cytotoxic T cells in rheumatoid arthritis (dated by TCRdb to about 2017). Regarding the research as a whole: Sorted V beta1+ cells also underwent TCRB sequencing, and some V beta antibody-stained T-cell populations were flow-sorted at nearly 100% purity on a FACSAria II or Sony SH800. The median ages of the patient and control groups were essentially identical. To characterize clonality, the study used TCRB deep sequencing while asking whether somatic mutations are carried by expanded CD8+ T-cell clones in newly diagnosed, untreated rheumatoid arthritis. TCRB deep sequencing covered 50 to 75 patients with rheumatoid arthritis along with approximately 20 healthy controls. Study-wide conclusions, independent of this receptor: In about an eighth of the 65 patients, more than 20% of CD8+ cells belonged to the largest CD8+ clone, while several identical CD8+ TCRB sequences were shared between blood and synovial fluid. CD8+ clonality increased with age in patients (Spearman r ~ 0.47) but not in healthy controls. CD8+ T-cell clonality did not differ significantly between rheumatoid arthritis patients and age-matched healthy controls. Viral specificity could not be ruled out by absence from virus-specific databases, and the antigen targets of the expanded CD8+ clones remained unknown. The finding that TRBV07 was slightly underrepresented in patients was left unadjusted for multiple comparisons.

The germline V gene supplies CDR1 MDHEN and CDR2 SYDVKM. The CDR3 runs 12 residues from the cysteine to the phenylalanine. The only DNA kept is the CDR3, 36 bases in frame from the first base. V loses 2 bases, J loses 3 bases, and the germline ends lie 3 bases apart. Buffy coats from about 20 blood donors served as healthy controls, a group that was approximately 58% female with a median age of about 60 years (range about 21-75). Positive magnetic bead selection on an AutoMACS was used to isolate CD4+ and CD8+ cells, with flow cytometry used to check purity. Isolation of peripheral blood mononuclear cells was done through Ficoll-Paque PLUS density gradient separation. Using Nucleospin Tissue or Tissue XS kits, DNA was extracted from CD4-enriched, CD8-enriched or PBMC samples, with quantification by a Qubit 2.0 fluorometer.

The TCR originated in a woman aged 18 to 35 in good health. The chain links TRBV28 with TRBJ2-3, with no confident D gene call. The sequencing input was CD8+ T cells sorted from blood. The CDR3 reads CASSLGTDTQYF. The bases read TGTGCCAGCAGTTTAGGGACAGATACGCAGTATTTT.